The 29 T cell receptor beta chains given below trace back to one sample, sequenced in a study of CD8+ T cells in alopecia areata (dated by TCRdb to between 2018 and 2020). Library creation used the immunoSEQ multiplex PCR assay. To provide template for TCR sequencing, every sample had RNA extracted and reverse transcribed into cDNA. Entries here come from immuneACCESS through TCRdb and include only in-frame sequences with V and J called. Some clones fail to appear in such tables; in the studies checked, an unresolved V gene covers under half of the shortfall, and the cause of the remainder is unknown. This sample lists some 88,000 clones; roughly 46% were detected once. Of the sample, around 20% is held by the ten largest clones. This sample's time point label indicates: roughly 24 weeks on oral tofacitinib. The sample's treatment or condition label, in plain terms: oral pan-JAK inhibitor, 5-10 mg twice daily.

The sequenced sample was CD8+ T cells sorted from blood, obtained at week 24, from a patient treated with tofacitinib. Every receptor here comes from a human donor with alopecia areata.

A remark on this clone: Given a far larger clone just one base away, this is likely a sequencing read error. This specimen includes other DNA sequences encoding the same CDR3. This chain joins TRBV7-2 and TRBJ2-1; D may be TRBD2 (5 bases). Per germline, CDR1 SGHTA and CDR2 FQGNSA. V lost 5 bases and J 6 bases, leaving 11 bases between the germline ends. The CDR3 runs to 13 residues. The DNA for the CDR3 is TGTGCCAGCAGCCAAGAGGGTTCCAATGAGCAGTTCTTC. Its protein product is CASSQEGSNEQFF. Using reference TRBV7-2 and TRBJ2-1 for the parts outside the CDR3, the full variable domain is GAGVSQSPSNKVTEKGKDVELRCDPISGHTALYWYRQSLGQGLEFLIYFQGNSAPDKSGLPSDRFSAERTGGSVSTLTIQRTQQEDSAVYLCASSQEGSNEQFFGPGTRLTVL.

This clone showed up just a few times. The V gene is TRBV7-9, the J gene TRBJ2-2; 8 nucleotides agree with TRBD2. V shed 5 bases and J 7 bases; nucleotides not matched to a gene: 9. The CDR3 is 15 amino acids. CDR1 is SEHNR, CDR2 FQNEAQ, per germline (reference sequence). The CDR3 region has the DNA TGTGCCAGCAGCGTACAGCGGGAGAGGGTCGGGGAGCTGTTTTTT. This codes for CASSVQRERVGELFF.

By its share, this clone is medium-sized. The rearrangement joins TRBV9 to TRBJ1-3, with D possibly TRBD1 on 5 matching bases. Per the germline V gene, CDR1 is SGDLS and CDR2 is YYNGEE. Trimming removed 4 bases from V and 4 bases from J, with 15 bases in between. The CDR3 is 15 residues long. CDR3 amino acids: CASSSPGGAGNTIYF. The CDR3 nucleotides are TGTGCCAGCAGCTCCCCCGGGGGTGCCGGAAACACCATATATTTT.

The chain employs TRBV4-1 and TRBJ1-1, with D tentatively TRBD1 (5 bases). CDR1 and CDR2 (germline): MGHRA, YSYEKL. V dropped 0 bases and J dropped 4 bases, with 12 bases sitting between them. CDR3 length equals 15 residues. The CDR3 is CASSQDRRQGTEAFF. The CDR3 DNA follows: TGCGCCAGCAGCCAAGATCGGCGGCAGGGCACTGAAGCTTTCTTT.

This clone was counted between two and nine times. This chain uses TRBV27 with TRBJ2-1; 9 bases match TRBD2. With V trimmed by 3 bases and J by 7 bases, 4 bases remained unmatched. The CDR3 sequence is 14 residues long. Germline V gene lookup returns CDR1 MNHEY and CDR2 SMNVEV (reference sequence). This chain's CDR3 is CASSFAGGRNEQFF. The CDR3 DNA sequence: TGTGCCAGCAGTTTCGCGGGAGGGAGGAATGAGCAGTTCTTC.

The V gene is TRBV9, the J gene TRBJ2-7, with TRBD1 matching 9 bases. The length of the CDR3 is 14 residues. Germline loops: CDR1 SGDLS, CDR2 YYNGEE. Trimming took 3 bases from V and 4 from J; bases not matched to a gene: 5. CDR3 residues: CASSGTGAPYEQYF. The CDR3 DNA is TGTGCCAGCAGCGGGACAGGGGCTCCTTACGAGCAGTACTTC. The variable domain in full, completed from reference TRBV9 and TRBJ2-7, reads DSGVTQTPKHLITATGQRVTLRCSPRSGDLSVYWYQQSLDQGLQFLIQYYNGEERAKGNILERFSAQQFPDLHSELNLSSLELGDSALYFCASSGTGAPYEQYFGPGTRLTVT.

A few counts support this clone. This chain uses TRBV29-1 with TRBJ2-7, with 11 bases identical to TRBD1. V lost 5 bases, J lost 0 bases, and 3 bases stayed unmatched. The CDR3 is made up of 14 amino acids. The germline V gene has CDR1 SQVTM and CDR2 ANQGSEA. This CDR3 reads CSVSGTGGSYEQYF. Written as DNA, the CDR3 is TGCAGCGTTTCCGGGACAGGGGGCTCCTACGAGCAGTACTTC.

In its sample, this clone was seen a few times. The J gene is TRBJ2-7, the V gene TRBV29-1; 10 nucleotides match TRBD1. V was clipped by 4 bases and J by 0 bases; unmatched bases: 12. Germline lookup yields CDR1 SQVTM and CDR2 ANQGSEA. This CDR3 has 17 residues. The CDR3 DNA is TGCAGCGTTGGGGGACAGGGGCCCGGCTACAGCTCCTACGAGCAGTACTTC. It translates to CSVGGQGPGYSSYEQYF.

This clone was observed a few times. V is TRBV7-8 and J is TRBJ1-1; perhaps TRBD1 as D (6 bases). Trimming took 0 bases from V and 0 from J, leaving 8 bases between them. The CDR3 has 15 residues. Germline V gene data show CDR1 as SGHVS and CDR2 as FQNEAQ. CDR3 amino acids: CASSLAQGLNTEAFF. CDR3 nucleotide sequence: TGTGCCAGCAGCTTAGCCCAGGGGTTGAACACTGAAGCTTTCTTT. Full variable domain (missing parts from reference TRBV7-8 and TRBJ1-1): GAGVSQSPRYKVAKRGQDVALRCDPISGHVSLFWYQQALGQGPEFLTYFQNEAQLDKSGLPSDRFFAERPEGSVSTLKIQRTQQEDSAVYLCASSLAQGLNTEAFFGQGTRLTVV.

Only a few counts were recorded for this clone. The chain couples TRBV9 to TRBJ1-1, with D uncertain. The CDR3 covers 13 residues. The V gene's germline CDR1 is SGDLS and CDR2 YYNGEE. V lost 3 bases, J lost 2 bases, and 8 bases lay in between. CDR3 residues: CASSAGKNTEAFF. The CDR3 DNA sequence: TGTGCCAGCAGCGCGGGGAAAAACACTGAAGCTTTCTTT.

The V call is TRBV28, the J call TRBJ2-3; possibly TRBD1 for D (5 bases). CDR3 length: 13 amino acids. V lost 5 bases, J lost 3 bases, and 9 bases lay in between. Germline V CDR1 and CDR2: MDHEN, SYDVKM. The CDR3 here is CASSHSGTDTQYF. The DNA of the CDR3 is TGTGCCAGCAGTCATTCAGGGACAGATACGCAGTATTTT.

The rearrangement joins TRBV7-9 to TRBJ2-1; D gene ambiguous. The V end was cut by 2 bases, the J end by 0 bases, with 11 bases between. From germline, CDR1 is SEHNR and CDR2 FQNEAQ (reference sequence). The CDR3 length is 16 residues. The CDR3 sequence is CASSLIQTLSYNEQFF. DNA for the CDR3: TGTGCCAGCAGCTTAATCCAGACCCTCTCCTACAATGAGCAGTTCTTC.

The chain links TRBV9 to TRBJ2-1; D unresolved. Trimming stripped 0 bases from V and 8 bases from J, with 12 bases between. Germline V gives CDR1 SGDLS, CDR2 YYNGEE. The CDR3 runs 14 residues. The CDR3 DNA is TGTGCCAGCAGCGTAGTGAACCCTCCGGATGAGCAGTTCTTC. Translation gives CASSVVNPPDEQFF.

As to this clone: This specimen includes other DNA sequences encoding the same CDR3. The chain has TRBV7-9 and TRBJ2-7; no clear D. The CDR3 sequence is 13 residues long. Germline assignment: CDR1 SEHNR and CDR2 FQNEAQ (reference sequence). The V end lost 5 bases, the J end lost 0 bases, and 8 bases lay between the germline ends. The CDR3 reads CASSPVGSYEQYF. CDR3 sequence (DNA): TGTGCCAGCAGCCCCGTTGGCTCCTACGAGCAGTACTTC.

This chain uses TRBV5-8 with TRBJ2-5; 8 nucleotides agree with TRBD2. The CDR3 has 16 residues. V trimming: 0 bases; J trimming: 4 bases; junction bases outside the gene matches: 8. Germline CDR1 SGHTS, CDR2 YDEGEE. The CDR3 DNA reads as TGTGCCAGCAGCTTGGCCTTGGGCGGGAGGAGAGAGACCCAGTACTTC. Protein sequence: CASSLALGGRRETQYF.

CDR3 loop: CASSEASATEAFF. CDR3 sequence (DNA): TGTGCCAGCAGTGAAGCGTCTGCGACTGAAGCTTTCTTT. This chain uses TRBV2 with TRBJ1-1; D not certain. The CDR3 totals 13 residues. V was shortened by 0 bases and J by 5 bases, with 7 bases between the two germline ends. Per the germline V gene, CDR1 is SNHLY and CDR2 is FYNNEI.

This clone was picked up one time. J is TRBJ2-7 and V is TRBV4-1, with D unresolved. The V end lost 1 base, the J end lost 4 bases, and 8 bases lay between the germline ends. The CDR3 consists of 13 residues. In germline, CDR1 is MGHRA, CDR2 YSYEKL. The CDR3 loop is CASSQGGLYEQYF. CDR3 nucleotide sequence: TGCGCCAGCAGCCAAGGGGGATTATACGAGCAGTACTTC.

The chain links TRBV11-2 to TRBJ2-7; D is undetermined. Germline V lookup: CDR1 SGHAT, CDR2 FQNNGV. Trimming took 1 base from V and 2 from J, leaving 9 bases between them. There are 14 residues in the CDR3. The CDR3 is CASSLGAGTYEQYF. The CDR3 DNA follows: TGTGCCAGCAGCTTAGGAGCTGGCACCTACGAGCAGTACTTC.

The chain has TRBV19 and TRBJ1-5; possibly TRBD1 for D (5 bases). The CDR3 has 12 residues. Looked up from germline, CDR1 is LNHDA and CDR2 is SQIVND (reference sequence). As DNA, the CDR3 is TGTGGTACCGGGGCCGGCAATCAGCCCCAGCATTTT. It codes for CGTGAGNQPQHF.

This clone was counted between two and nine times. The chain combines TRBV4-1 with TRBJ1-1; D is unclear. Germline CDR1 reads MGHRA; CDR2 reads YSYEKL. Trimming stripped 3 bases from V and 0 bases from J, with 14 bases between. This CDR3 region has 16 residues. The CDR3 protein is CASSHQTSYLNTEAFF. In DNA form, the CDR3 reads TGCGCCAGCAGCCACCAGACCTCATACCTGAACACTGAAGCTTTCTTT.

The chain couples TRBV6-5 to TRBJ1-3; no definite D call. The V gene lost 5 bases and the J gene lost 4 bases, with 3 bases spanning the gap. Germline V gene data show CDR1 as MNHEY and CDR2 as SVGAGI. The CDR3 loop spans 11 amino acids. In nucleotides, the CDR3 is TGTGCCAGCAGTGACGGAAACACCATATATTTT. It is translated as CASSDGNTIYF.

The chain couples TRBV4-2 to TRBJ2-1; the D is unclear. This CDR3 has 13 residues. Germline lookup yields CDR1 LGHNA and CDR2 YNFKEQ. The V end lost 1 base, the J end lost 9 bases, and 10 bases lay between the germline ends. CDR3 bases: TGTGCCAGCAGCCAAGTAACTTATTCTGAGCAGTTCTTC. This gives the protein CASSQVTYSEQFF.

V and J are TRBV7-6 and TRBJ2-7, with 13 bases aligning to TRBD2. The CDR3 runs 16 residues. CDR1 and CDR2 from the germline V gene are SGHVS and FNYEAQ. With V trimmed by 5 bases and J by 3 bases, 7 bases remained unmatched. The CDR3 DNA is TGTGCCAGCAGCCGCGAACTAGCGGGAGGGCTCTACGAGCAGTACTTC. It codes for CASSRELAGGLYEQYF.

The chain combines TRBV2 with TRBJ2-3; D gene uncertain. Germline V gene data show CDR1 as SNHLY and CDR2 as FYNNEI. This CDR3 has 13 amino acids. Trimming removed 3 bases from V and 4 bases from J, with 8 bases in between. DNA for the CDR3: TGTGCCAGCAGTGAGGAGCTGGCAGATACGCAGTATTTT. Amino acid sequence: CASSEELADTQYF. Complete variable domain (other parts from reference TRBV2 and TRBJ2-3): EPEVTQTPSHQVTQMGQEVILRCVPISNHLYFYWYRQILGQKVEFLVSFYNNEISEKSEIFDDQFSVERPDGSNFTLKIRSTKLEDSAMYFCASSEELADTQYFGPGTRLTVL.

This clone was counted a single time. The genes are TRBV7-9 and TRBJ2-1; D might be TRBD1 (5 bases). The germline V gene has CDR1 SEHNR and CDR2 FQNEAQ (reference sequence). This CDR3 region has 15 residues. The V gene lost 6 bases and the J gene lost 0 bases, with 12 bases spanning the gap. Here the CDR3 reads CASRYDSSSYNEQFF. The CDR3 coding sequence is TGTGCCAGCAGATACGACAGTAGCTCCTACAATGAGCAGTTCTTC.

This clone was detected a few times. This chain connects TRBV25-1 to TRBJ1-2; no clear D gene. Trimming left V 6 bases short and J 4 bases short, with 9 bases between. The CDR3 totals 12 residues. Germline V CDR1 and CDR2: MGHDK, SYGVNS. The CDR3 sequence: CASSYGSYGYTF. The CDR3 bases are TGTGCCAGCAGCTATGGGTCCTATGGCTACACCTTC.

The chain carries TRBV2 and TRBJ1-3; D unresolved. This CDR3 comprises 15 residues. CDR1 SNHLY and CDR2 FYNNEI come from the germline V gene. V was clipped by 6 bases and J by 0 bases, with 12 bases between them. The DNA of the CDR3 is TGTGCCAGCAGATTGGACGGAAGCTCTGGAAACACCATATATTTT. Protein product: CASRLDGSSGNTIYF.

The genes are TRBV7-2 and TRBJ2-5; D is possibly TRBD1 (5 bases). The V gene's germline CDR1 is SGHTA and CDR2 FQGNSA. Trimming cost V 3 bases and J 2 bases, with 13 bases left between them. The CDR3 is 15 residues long. CDR3 region: CASSFAPGRQETQYF. CDR3 coding DNA: TGTGCCAGCAGCTTTGCCCCAGGGCGTCAAGAGACCCAGTACTTC.

V is TRBV29-1 and J is TRBJ2-7; 7 nucleotides line up with TRBD1. The J segment lost 0 bases and the V segment lost 4 bases, leaving 12 bases of the junction unmatched. Germline loops: CDR1 SQVTM, CDR2 ANQGSEA. The CDR3 is 16 amino acids. CDR3 region: CSVVLGRGQVSYEQYF. The CDR3 DNA is TGCAGCGTTGTCCTGGGGCGAGGACAGGTCTCCTACGAGCAGTACTTC.